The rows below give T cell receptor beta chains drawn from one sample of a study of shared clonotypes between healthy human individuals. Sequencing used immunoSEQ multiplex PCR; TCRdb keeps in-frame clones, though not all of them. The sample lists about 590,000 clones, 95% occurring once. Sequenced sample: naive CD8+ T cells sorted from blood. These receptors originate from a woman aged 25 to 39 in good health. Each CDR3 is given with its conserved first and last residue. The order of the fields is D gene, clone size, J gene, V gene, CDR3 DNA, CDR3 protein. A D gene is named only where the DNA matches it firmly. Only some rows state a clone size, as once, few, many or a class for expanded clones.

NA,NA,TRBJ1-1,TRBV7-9,TGTGCCAGCAGCGCGTCACAGGGTCTTTTAATGGAAGCTTTCTTT,CASSASQGLLMEAFF
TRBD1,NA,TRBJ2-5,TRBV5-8,TGTGCCAGCAGTCCCGGGACAGGGACACAGGGAGAGACCCAGTACTTC,CASSPGTGTQGETQYF
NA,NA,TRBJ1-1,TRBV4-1,TGCGCCAGCAGCCAAGCCCGAAAGGTGGCTGAAGCTTTCTTT,CASSQARKVAEAFF
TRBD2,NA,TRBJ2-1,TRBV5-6,TGTGCCAGCAGCTTTTCTATCGGGAGGGCGATCTATGAGCAGTTCTTC,CASSFSIGRAIYEQFF
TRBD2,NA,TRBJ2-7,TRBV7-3,TGTGCCAGCAGCATGTACTCGGGACTAGCCTACGAGCAGTACTTC,CASSMYSGLAYEQYF
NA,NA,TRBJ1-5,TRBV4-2,TGTGCCAGCAGCCAAGATCGGGCCCCGTCCTATCAGCCCCAGCATTTT,CASSQDRAPSYQPQHF
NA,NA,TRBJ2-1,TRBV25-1,TGTGCCAGCAGGGACTTCAACAATGAGCAGTTCTTC,CASRDFNNEQFF
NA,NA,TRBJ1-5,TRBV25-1,TGTGCCAGCAGTGGGGTGGGAAGCAATCAGCCCCAGCATTTT,CASSGVGSNQPQHF
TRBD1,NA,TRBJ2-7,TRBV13,TGTGCCAGCAGCCTCCCGACAGGGTCCCACGAGCAGTACTTC,CASSLPTGSHEQYF
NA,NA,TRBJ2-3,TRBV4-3,TGCGCCAGCAGCCAAACAGATACGCAGTATTTT,CASSQTDTQYF
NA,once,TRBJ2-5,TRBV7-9,TGTGCCAGCAGCTTGTATCAGACCCAGTACTTC,CASSLYQTQYF
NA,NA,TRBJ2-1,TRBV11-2,TGTGCCAGCAGCTTAGTAGCGGACAATGAGCAGTTCTTC,CASSLVADNEQFF
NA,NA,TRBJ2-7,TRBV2,TGTGCCAGCAGTGATTCAGCCACGGGTTACTACGAGCAGTACTTC,CASSDSATGYYEQYF
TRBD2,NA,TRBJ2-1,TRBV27,TGTGCCAGCAGTCCTCTACTAGCGGGAGGGGTAGATGAGCAGTTCTTC,CASSPLLAGGVDEQFF
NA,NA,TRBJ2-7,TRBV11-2,TGTGCCAGCAGCTTAGAACAGGGATACGAGCAGTACTTC,CASSLEQGYEQYF
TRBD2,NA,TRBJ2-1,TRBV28,TGTGCCAGCAGCACCCTATGGGGGGAGCGGGAGGACTACAATGAGCAGTTCTTC,CASSTLWGEREDYNEQFF
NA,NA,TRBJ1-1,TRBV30,TGTGCCTGGACTTATGGGGAAGGAACTGAAGCTTTCTTT,CAWTYGEGTEAFF
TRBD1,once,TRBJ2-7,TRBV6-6,TGTGCCAGCAGTTACTCACAGGGGTCTGACTACGAGCAGTACTTC,CASSYSQGSDYEQYF
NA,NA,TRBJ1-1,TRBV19,TGTGCCAGTAGTATAGAACAGGGATTGAACACTGAAGCTTTCTTT,CASSIEQGLNTEAFF
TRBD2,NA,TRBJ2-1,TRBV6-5,TGTGCCAGCTCGCTAGCGGTGTGGGGTGAGCAGTTCTTC,CASSLAVWGEQFF
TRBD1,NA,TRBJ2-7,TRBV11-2,TGTGCCAGCAGCTTAGGGACAGGGGGAGCCTACGAGCAGTACTTC,CASSLGTGGAYEQYF
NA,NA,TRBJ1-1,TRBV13,TGTGCCAGCAGCTTAGATGGTACAGGTGACACTGAAGCTTTCTTT,CASSLDGTGDTEAFF
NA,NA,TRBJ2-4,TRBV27,TGTGCCAGCAGTGTGGGGAGCGGCCGTCTCACAAACATTCAGTACTTC,CASSVGSGRLTNIQYF
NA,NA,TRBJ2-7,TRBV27,TGTGCCAGCAACGCCCGACAAGGATATGGGGAGCAGTACTTC,CASNARQGYGEQYF
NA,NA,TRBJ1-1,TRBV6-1,TGTGCCAGCGGAGGACAGCGGTACGACGCTGAAGCTTTCTTT,CASGGQRYDAEAFF
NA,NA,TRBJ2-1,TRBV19,TGTGCCAGTAGCATCCTGGGGCTAAACAATGAGCAGTTCTTC,CASSILGLNNEQFF
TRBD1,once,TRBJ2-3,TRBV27,TGTGCCAGCAGTTCCCGGGACAGACGCACAGATACGCAGTATTTT,CASSSRDRRTDTQYF
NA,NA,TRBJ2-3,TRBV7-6,TGTGCCAGCAGCTTAGAAACCCACACAGATACGCAGTATTTT,CASSLETHTDTQYF
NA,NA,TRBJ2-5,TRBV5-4,TGTGCCAGCAGCTTGGATTCCATACGAGAGACCCAGTACTTC,CASSLDSIRETQYF
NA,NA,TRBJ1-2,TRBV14,TGTGCCAGCAGCCAAGCTTGGGGTTCTAGGGGCTACACCTTC,CASSQAWGSRGYTF
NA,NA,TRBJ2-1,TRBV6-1,TGTGCCACCGATGTGAGGGGCCGAGGGAATGAGCAGTTCTTC,CATDVRGRGNEQFF
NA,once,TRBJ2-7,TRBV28,TGTGCCAGCAGTTTATGGGGCAGCCCCGTCCCCTACGAGCAGTACTTC,CASSLWGSPVPYEQYF
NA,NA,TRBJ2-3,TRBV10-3,TGTGCCATCAGTGAAGCCCGAGCGGATTCTGGCACAGATACGCAGTATTTT,CAISEARADSGTDTQYF
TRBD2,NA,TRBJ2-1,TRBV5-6,TGTGCCAGCAGCCTGGGACTAGCGGGAGAAACTGAGCAGTTCTTC,CASSLGLAGETEQFF
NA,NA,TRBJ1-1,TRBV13,TGTGCCAGCAGCTTTGATGAAGCTTTCTTT,CASSFDEAFF
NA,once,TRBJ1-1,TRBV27,TGTGCCAGTTCCACAGGGAGGGGCACTGAAGCTTTCTTT,CASSTGRGTEAFF
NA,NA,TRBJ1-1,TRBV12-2,TGTGCAAGTCGCTTACCCCGGGACAGCGAGAACACTGAAGCTTTCTTT,CASRLPRDSENTEAFF
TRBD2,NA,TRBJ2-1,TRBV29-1,TGCAGCGTAATCCGGACAGGGGGACTAGCGGGGACAAATGAGCAGTTCTTC,CSVIRTGGLAGTNEQFF
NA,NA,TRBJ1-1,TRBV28,TGTGCCAGCAGTTTGGACGGATGGAACACTGAAGCTTTCTTT,CASSLDGWNTEAFF